This entry lists 10 T cell receptor beta chains sequenced from one sample in a study of T cell responses to AZD1222 COVID-19 vaccine. The table came from immunoSEQ multiplex PCR; TCRdb's copy has only in-frame clones and leaves some out. Among about 150,000 clones listed, 80% to 95% were seen once. The sequenced sample was peripheral blood, obtained 28 days after the second AZD1222 dose. These TCRs come from an adult who received the AZD1222 COVID-19 vaccine.

The CDR3 sequence: CASSQERGADTEAFF. As DNA, the CDR3 is TGCGCCAGCAGCCAAGAAAGGGGGGCGGACACTGAAGCTTTCTTT. This rearrangement joins TRBV4-1 to TRBJ1-1; D might be TRBD1 (6 bases). Germline CDR1 reads MGHRA; CDR2 reads YSYEKL. Trimming removed 0 bases from V and 3 bases from J, with 11 bases in between. The CDR3 extends over 15 amino acids.

The chain recombines TRBV5-6 with TRBJ2-1; unclear D gene. Germline CDR1 SGHDT, CDR2 YYEEEE. This CDR3 is 14 amino acids long. V lost 0 bases and J 3 bases, leaving 7 bases between the germline ends. CDR3 loop: CASSLVTDYNEQFF. The CDR3 DNA is TGTGCCAGCAGCTTGGTGACGGACTACAATGAGCAGTTCTTC.

This sequence joins TRBV19 and TRBJ2-7; the D gene is possibly TRBD1 (5 bases). The V gene's germline CDR1 is LNHDA and CDR2 SQIVND (reference sequence). The CDR3 runs 13 residues. The V end was cut by 5 bases, the J end by 2 bases, with 10 bases between. For the CDR3, the DNA is TGTGCCAGTAGTGGACAAATTACCTACGAGCAGTACTTC. Encoded protein: CASSGQITYEQYF.

The J gene is TRBJ1-2, the V gene TRBV29-1; D unclear. Trimming took 7 bases from V and 5 from J, leaving 20 bases between them. CDR3 size: 14 residues. The germline gives CDR1 SQVTM, CDR2 ANQGSEA. CDR3 sequence: CSAELQAGAYGYTF. The CDR3, as DNA: TGCAGCGCCGAACTCCAGGCCGGCGCTTATGGCTACACCTTC.

CDR3 DNA: TGTGCCAGCAGCCGCCGGGCAACCGGGTACAATGAGCAGTTCTTC. This sequence encodes CASSRRATGYNEQFF. This rearrangement joins TRBV14 to TRBJ2-1; no clear D. The germline V gene encodes CDR1 SGHDN and CDR2 FVKESK. The CDR3 extends over 15 amino acids. The germline V and J ends were trimmed by 4 bases and 4 bases, with 14 bases remaining between them.

The chain is built from TRBV6-7 and TRBJ2-3; possible D gene TRBD2, 7 bases. TRBV6-7 is filed as an ORF, its function uncertain. V was clipped by 5 bases and J by 0 bases, with 24 bases between them. The CDR3 has 19 residues. CDR3 residues: CASSPGAPASGKSTDTQYF. The CDR3, as DNA: TGTGCCAGCAGTCCAGGGGCCCCAGCTAGCGGAAAAAGCACAGATACGCAGTATTTT.

V is TRBV5-1 and J is TRBJ2-7; TRBD1 matches 9 bases. CDR1 is SGHRS, CDR2 YFSETQ, per germline. V trimming: 9 bases; J trimming: 6 bases; junction bases outside the gene matches: 10. The CDR3 loop spans 13 amino acids. DNA of the CDR3: TGCGCCACCCGGCCGGGGACAGGGAGCGAGCAGTACTTC. Protein sequence: CATRPGTGSEQYF.

The rearrangement uses TRBV10-1 and TRBJ1-1; the D gene is possibly TRBD1 (5 bases). CDR1 WNHNN and CDR2 SYGVQD come from the germline V gene (reference sequence). Trimming shortened V by 4 bases and J by 4 bases, and 22 bases separated the two germline ends. There are 17 residues in the CDR3. Written as DNA, the CDR3 is TGCGCCAGCAGTGGGTGGAGCGGGGGACCGGGGACCACTGAAGCTTTCTTT. It translates to CASSGWSGGPGTTEAFF.

The rearrangement uses TRBV28 and TRBJ1-5, with D uncertain. There are 12 residues in the CDR3. CDR1 MDHEN and CDR2 SYDVKM come from the germline V gene. V was pared by 6 bases and J by 11 bases, with 14 bases between. CDR3 coding DNA: TGTGCCAGCAGAGGCTTAGAGCTGGCCCAGCATTTT. This encodes CASRGLELAQHF.

The chain recombines TRBV5-8 with TRBJ1-2; 7 nucleotides align to TRBD1. After removal of 3 bases from V and 8 bases from J, the junction contained 16 bases not matched to a gene. The CDR3 has 16 amino acids. Germline lookup yields CDR1 SGHTS and CDR2 YDEGEE. The CDR3 here is CASSSYWMEGALGYTF. CDR3 bases: TGTGCCAGCAGCTCCTATTGGATGGAGGGGGCGCTGGGCTACACCTTC.